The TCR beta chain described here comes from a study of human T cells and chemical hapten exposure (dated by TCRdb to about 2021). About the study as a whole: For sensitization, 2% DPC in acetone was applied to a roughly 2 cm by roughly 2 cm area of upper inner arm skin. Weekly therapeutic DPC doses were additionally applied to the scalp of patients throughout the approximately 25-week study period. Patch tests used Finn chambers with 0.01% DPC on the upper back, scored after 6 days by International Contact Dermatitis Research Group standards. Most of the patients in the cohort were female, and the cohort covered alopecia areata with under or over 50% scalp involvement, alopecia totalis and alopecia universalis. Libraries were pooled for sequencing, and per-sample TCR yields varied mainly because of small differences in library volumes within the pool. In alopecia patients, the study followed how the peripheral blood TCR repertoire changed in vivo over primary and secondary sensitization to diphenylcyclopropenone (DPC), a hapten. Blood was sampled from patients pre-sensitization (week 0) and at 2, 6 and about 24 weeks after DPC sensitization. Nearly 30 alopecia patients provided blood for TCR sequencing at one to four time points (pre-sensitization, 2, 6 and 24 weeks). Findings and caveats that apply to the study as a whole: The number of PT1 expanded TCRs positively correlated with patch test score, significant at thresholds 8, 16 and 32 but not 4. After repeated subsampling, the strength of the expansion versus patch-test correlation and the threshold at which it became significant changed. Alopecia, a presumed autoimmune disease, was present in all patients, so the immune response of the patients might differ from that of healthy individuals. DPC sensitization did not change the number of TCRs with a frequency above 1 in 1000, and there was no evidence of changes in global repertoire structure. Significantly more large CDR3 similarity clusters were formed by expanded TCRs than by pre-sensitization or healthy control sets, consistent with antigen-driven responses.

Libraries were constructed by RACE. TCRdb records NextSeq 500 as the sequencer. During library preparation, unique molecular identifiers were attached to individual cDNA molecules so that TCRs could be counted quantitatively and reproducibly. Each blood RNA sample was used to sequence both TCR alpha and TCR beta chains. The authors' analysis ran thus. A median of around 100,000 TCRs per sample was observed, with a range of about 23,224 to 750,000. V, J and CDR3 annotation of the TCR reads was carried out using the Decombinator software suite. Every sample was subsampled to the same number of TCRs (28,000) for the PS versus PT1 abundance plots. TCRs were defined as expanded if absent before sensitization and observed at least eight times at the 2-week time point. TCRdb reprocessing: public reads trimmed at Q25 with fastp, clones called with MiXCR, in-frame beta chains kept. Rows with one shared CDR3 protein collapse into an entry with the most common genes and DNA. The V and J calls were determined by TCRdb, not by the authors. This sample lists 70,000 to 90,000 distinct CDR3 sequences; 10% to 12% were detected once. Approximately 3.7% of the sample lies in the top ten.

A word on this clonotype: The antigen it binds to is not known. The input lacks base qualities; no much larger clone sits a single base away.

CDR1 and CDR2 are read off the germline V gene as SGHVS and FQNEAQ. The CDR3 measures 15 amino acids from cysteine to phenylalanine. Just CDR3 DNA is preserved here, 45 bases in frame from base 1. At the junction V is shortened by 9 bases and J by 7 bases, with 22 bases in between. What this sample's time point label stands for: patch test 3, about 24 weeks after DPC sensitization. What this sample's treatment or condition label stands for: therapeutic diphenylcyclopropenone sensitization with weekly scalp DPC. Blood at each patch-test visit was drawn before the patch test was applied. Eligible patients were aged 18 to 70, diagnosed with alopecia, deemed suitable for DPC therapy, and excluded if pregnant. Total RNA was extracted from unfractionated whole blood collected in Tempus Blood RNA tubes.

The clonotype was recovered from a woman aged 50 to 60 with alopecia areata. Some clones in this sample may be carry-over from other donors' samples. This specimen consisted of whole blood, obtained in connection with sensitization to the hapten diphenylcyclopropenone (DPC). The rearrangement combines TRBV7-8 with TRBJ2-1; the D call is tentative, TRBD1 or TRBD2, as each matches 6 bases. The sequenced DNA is TGTGCCAGTTCTCGGGGGCGGGATGTAGAGAATGAGCAGTTCTTC. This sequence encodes CASSRGRDVENEQFF.